This T cell receptor beta chain is from a study of blood T cell repertoires in COVID-19. Overall study context: PBMCs, B-cell-depleted T cells, or T cells provided the cDNA or gDNA that made up the material.

Original data processing: Scientists estimated how many nucleated cells there were by amplifying reference gene primers. The protocol was immunoSEQ multiplex PCR, while the TCRdb copy is restricted to in-frame clones and leaves out a portion. That table furnishes V, J and clone size, whereas the DNA furnished D and trimming. The sample shows under 350,000 clones, around 90% of them seen only once. V lost 6 bases and J lost 2; bases outside the gene matches: 9. The CDR3 contains 15 residues. CDR1 and CDR2 from the germline V gene are SQVTM and ANQGSEA. Sequencing was carried out using peripheral blood. V and J are TRBV29-1 and TRBJ1-1, with 10 bases lining up with TRBD1. The clonotype originates from a man in his fifties or sixties with acute or convalescent COVID-19. Written as DNA, the CDR3 is TGCAGCGTGGTAAGGACAGGGGGATCCAACACTGAAGCTTTCTTT. Translating it yields CSVVRTGGSNTEAFF.